The 12 T cell receptor beta chains presented below share a single source sample, sequenced in a study of radiotherapy plus CTLA-4 blockade in lung cancer. Only in-frame clones appear in the TCRdb table, and some are missing; sequencing was by immunoSEQ multiplex PCR. The sample shows 25,000 to 35,000 clones, 65% to 80% of them seen only once. The sequences come from peripheral blood, collected from a patient treated with radiotherapy plus ipilimumab. These receptors all come from a human donor with non-small cell lung cancer who had stable disease on radiotherapy plus ipilimumab.

The chain uses TRBV2 and TRBJ2-4; no clear D gene. V was trimmed by 8 bases and J by 0 bases, leaving 20 bases between them. There are 17 residues in the CDR3. Germline loops: CDR1 SNHLY, CDR2 FYNNEI. In DNA, the CDR3 is TGTGCCAGCTCCCTACGGTGGGAATCGCAAGCCAAAAACATTCAGTACTTC. It codes for CASSLRWESQAKNIQYF.

This chain links TRBV30 with TRBJ1-4; tentative D call: TRBD1 (5 bases). The CDR3 is 12 amino acids. Trimming removed 5 bases from V and 14 bases from J, with 18 bases in between. Germline V lookup: CDR1 GTSNPN, CDR2 SVGIG (reference sequence). CDR3 sequence (DNA): TGTGCCTGGTGGGACGGTTCCAAAGGGCTGTTTTTT. Translating it yields CAWWDGSKGLFF. Together with reference TRBV30 and TRBJ1-4, the CDR3 gives the full variable domain: SQTIHQWPATLVQPVGSPLSLECTVEGTSNPNLYWYRQAAGRGLQLLFYSVGIGQISSEVPQNLSASRPQDRQFILSSKKLLLSDSGFYLCAWWDGSKGLFFGSGTQLSVL.

The V and J genes are TRBV7-3 and TRBJ2-1; tentative D call: TRBD1 (5 bases). Germline assignment: CDR1 SGHTA and CDR2 FQGTGA. V lost 2 bases and J 6 bases, leaving 8 bases between the germline ends. The CDR3 is 13 residues long. For the CDR3, the DNA is TGTGCCAGCAGCTTATCCCAGGGCAATGAGCAGTTCTTC. It codes for CASSLSQGNEQFF.

This sequence joins TRBV9 and TRBJ1-2; a possible D gene is TRBD1 (6 bases). The CDR3 is 14 residues long. CDR1 is SGDLS, CDR2 YYNGEE, per germline. With 4 bases removed from V and 2 bases from J, the gap between germline ends came to 12 bases. The CDR3 coding sequence is TGTGCCAGCAGCCCCGAGACAGGCAACTATGGCTACACCTTC. Amino acid sequence: CASSPETGNYGYTF. Filled out from reference TRBV9 and TRBJ1-2, the complete variable domain reads DSGVTQTPKHLITATGQRVTLRCSPRSGDLSVYWYQQSLDQGLQFLIQYYNGEERAKGNILERFSAQQFPDLHSELNLSSLELGDSALYFCASSPETGNYGYTFGSGTRLTVV.

The V gene is TRBV9, the J gene TRBJ1-3; tentative D call: TRBD1 (5 bases). Germline loops: CDR1 SGDLS, CDR2 YYNGEE. V lost 3 bases and J lost 2, with 12 bases in between. This CDR3 region has 15 residues. CDR3 region: CASSATTATGNTIYF. In nucleotides, the CDR3 is TGTGCCAGCAGCGCCACGACAGCGACTGGAAACACCATATATTTT.

This clone was counted only a few times. V usage is TRBV2 and J usage is TRBJ1-6; maybe TRBD1 (6 bases). The CDR3 covers 14 residues. CDR1 is SNHLY, CDR2 FYNNEI, per germline. V was shortened by 1 base and J by 10 bases, with 11 bases between the two germline ends. The CDR3 DNA reads TGTGCCAGCAGTGAAGGCAGGGGAAGGTCACCCCTCCACTTT. It translates to CASSEGRGRSPLHF.

The V gene is TRBV6-6, the J gene TRBJ1-4; 9 bases are a match to TRBD1. V was clipped by 2 bases and J by 6 bases; unmatched bases: 4. Looked up from germline, CDR1 is MNHNY and CDR2 is SVGAGI (reference sequence). This CDR3 has 15 amino acids. Written as DNA, the CDR3 is TGTGCCAGCAGTTACCCGACAGGGGGGGATGAAAAACTGTTTTTT. This encodes CASSYPTGGDEKLFF.

The chain joins TRBV28 to TRBJ2-3; the D is unclear. The germline CDR1 and CDR2 sequences are MDHEN and SYDVKM. This CDR3 region has 12 residues. Trimming removed 6 bases from V and 6 bases from J, with 10 bases in between. CDR3: CASSSRVDTQYF. DNA for the CDR3: TGTGCCAGCAGCTCTAGGGTGGATACGCAGTATTTT.

V is TRBV10-3 and J is TRBJ2-5; a weak D match, TRBD2 (5 bases). The tail of the sequence fits TRBJ2-7 better, so the J call may be wrong. The CDR3 extends over 14 amino acids. CDR1 and CDR2 from the germline V gene are ENHRY and SYGVKD. The CDR3, as DNA: TGTGCCATCACCCAGGAGGAAAGCTCCTACGAGCAGTACTTC. This translates into CAITQEESSYEQYF.

This clone was seen a handful of times. V usage is TRBV19 and J usage is TRBJ1-3; no definite D call. Trimming removed 8 bases at V and 0 bases at J, with 8 bases between. In germline, CDR1 is LNHDA, CDR2 SQIVND (reference sequence). The CDR3 runs to 13 residues. The DNA of the CDR3 is TGTGCCAGTCGATTCCTCTCTGGAAACACCATATATTTT. It is translated as CASRFLSGNTIYF.

The V call is TRBV7-9, the J call TRBJ1-1; unclear D gene. The CDR3 length is 13 residues. Germline V gives CDR1 SEHNR, CDR2 FQNEAQ (reference sequence). The V gene lost 3 bases and the J gene lost 5 bases, with 10 bases spanning the gap. The CDR3 loop reads CASSFGETTEAFF. The DNA for the CDR3 is TGTGCCAGCAGCTTCGGGGAAACGACTGAAGCTTTCTTT.

This chain links TRBV9 with TRBJ1-1; unclear D gene. V lost 7 bases and J 1 base, leaving 11 bases between the germline ends. The CDR3 has 13 residues. Germline CDR1 is SGDLS and CDR2 is YYNGEE. The CDR3 coding sequence is TGTGCCAGCGGGGTTTCACAGAACACTGAAGCTTTCTTT. Amino acids: CASGVSQNTEAFF.